This T cell receptor (beta chain) is from a study of blood T cell repertoires in COVID-19. Across the whole study: Samples representing acute and convalescent COVID-19 were sourced from the United States, Italy and Spain. In each case, the material was cDNA or gDNA derived from T cells, B-cell-depleted T cells, or PBMCs.

In germline, CDR1 is LGHDT, CDR2 YNNKEL (reference sequence). V shed 4 bases and J 8 bases; nucleotides not matched to a gene: 4. The CDR3 has 15 amino acids. In the study's own analysis: Amplification with reference gene primers provided the estimates of nucleated cell counts. Measured with immunoSEQ multiplex PCR; TCRdb has only the in-frame clones, and not every one. V and J calls and clone size are as listed in that table; D and trimming were resolved from the DNA. The repertoire holds some 200,000 clones, with about 85% as singletons. This rearrangement joins TRBV3-1 (or the pseudogene TRBV3-2) to TRBJ2-1; 14 bases align to TRBD2. The TCR sequence derives from a woman older than 75 with acute or convalescent COVID-19. The sequencing input was peripheral blood. The CDR3, as DNA: TGTGCCAGCAGCCCGGGGACTAGCGGGAGCTATGAGCAGTTCTTC. Encoded protein: CASSPGTSGSYEQFF.